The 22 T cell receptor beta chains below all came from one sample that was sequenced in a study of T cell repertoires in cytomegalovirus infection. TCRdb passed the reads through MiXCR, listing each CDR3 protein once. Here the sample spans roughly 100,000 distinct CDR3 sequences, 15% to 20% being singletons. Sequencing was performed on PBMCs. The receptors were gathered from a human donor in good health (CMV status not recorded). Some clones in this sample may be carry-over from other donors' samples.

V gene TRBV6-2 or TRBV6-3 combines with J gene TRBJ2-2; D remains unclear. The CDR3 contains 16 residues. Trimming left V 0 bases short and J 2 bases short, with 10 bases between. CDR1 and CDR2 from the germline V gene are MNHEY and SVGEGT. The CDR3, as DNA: TGTGCCAGCAGTTACTCGCACGGGCTAAACACCGGGGAGCTGTTTTTT. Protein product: CASSYSHGLNTGELFF.

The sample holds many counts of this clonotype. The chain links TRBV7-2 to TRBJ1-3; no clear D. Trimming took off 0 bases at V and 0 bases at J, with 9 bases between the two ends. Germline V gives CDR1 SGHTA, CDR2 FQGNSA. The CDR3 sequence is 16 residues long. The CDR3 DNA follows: TGTGCCAGCAGCTTAGCCACCATGGACTCTGGAAACACCATATATTTT. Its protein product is CASSLATMDSGNTIYF.

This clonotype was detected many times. CDR3 residues: CASSFSSGQYSNQPQHF. In nucleotides, the CDR3 is TGTGCCAGCAGCTTCAGTTCGGGACAGTATAGCAATCAGCCCCAGCATTTT. The chain employs TRBV7-8 and TRBJ1-5; 7 bases agree with TRBD1. The trim removed 3 bases at V and 0 bases at J, leaving 8 bases unmatched. The CDR3 loop spans 17 amino acids. Germline V gene lookup returns CDR1 SGHVS and CDR2 FQNEAQ.

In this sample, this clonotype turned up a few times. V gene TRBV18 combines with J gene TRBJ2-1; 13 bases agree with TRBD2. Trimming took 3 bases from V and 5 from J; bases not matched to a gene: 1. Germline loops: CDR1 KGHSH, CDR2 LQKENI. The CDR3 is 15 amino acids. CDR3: CASSPGLAGNNEQFF. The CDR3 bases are TGTGCCAGCTCACCGGGACTAGCGGGGAACAATGAGCAGTTCTTC.

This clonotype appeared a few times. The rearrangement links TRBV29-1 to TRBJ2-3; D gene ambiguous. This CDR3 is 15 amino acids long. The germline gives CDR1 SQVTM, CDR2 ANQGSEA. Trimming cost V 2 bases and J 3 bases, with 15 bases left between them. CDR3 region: CSVELKIHVTDTQYF. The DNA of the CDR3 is TGCAGCGTTGAATTGAAGATTCATGTGACAGATACGCAGTATTTT.

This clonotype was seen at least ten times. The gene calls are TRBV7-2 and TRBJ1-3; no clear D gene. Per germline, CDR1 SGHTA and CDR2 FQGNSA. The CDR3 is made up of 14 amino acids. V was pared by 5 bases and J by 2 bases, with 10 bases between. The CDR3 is CASSPSVAGNTIYF. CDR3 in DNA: TGTGCCAGCAGCCCTTCAGTTGCTGGAAACACCATATATTTT.

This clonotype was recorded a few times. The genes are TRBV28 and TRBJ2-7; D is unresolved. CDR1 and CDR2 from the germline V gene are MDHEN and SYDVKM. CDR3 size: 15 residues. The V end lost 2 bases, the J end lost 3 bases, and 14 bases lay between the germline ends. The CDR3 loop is CASSLSPGSVYEQYF. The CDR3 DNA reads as TGTGCCAGCAGTTTAAGTCCGGGCAGCGTCTACGAGCAGTACTTC.

For the CDR3, the DNA is TGTGCCAGCAGCCCACAGCCTAGCACAGATACGCAGTATTTT. Its translation: CASSPQPSTDTQYF. This chain links TRBV9 with TRBJ2-3; no reliable D call. Trimming took 4 bases from V and 0 from J, leaving 9 bases between them. The germline gives CDR1 SGDLS, CDR2 YYNGEE. The CDR3 runs 14 residues.

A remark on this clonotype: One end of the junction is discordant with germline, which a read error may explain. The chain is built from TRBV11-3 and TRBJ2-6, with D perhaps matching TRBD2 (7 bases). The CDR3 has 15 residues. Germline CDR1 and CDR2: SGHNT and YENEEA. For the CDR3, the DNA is TGTGCCATCAGCTGCCGGGGGGCCGGGGCCAACGTCCTGACTTTC. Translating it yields CAISCRGAGANVLTF.

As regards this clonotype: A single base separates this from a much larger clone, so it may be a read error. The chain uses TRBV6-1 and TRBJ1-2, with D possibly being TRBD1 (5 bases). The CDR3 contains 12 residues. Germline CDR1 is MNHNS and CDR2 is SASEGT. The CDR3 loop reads CASSEQGDGYAF. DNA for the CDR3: TGTGCCAGCAGTGAACAGGGTGACGGCTACGCCTTC.

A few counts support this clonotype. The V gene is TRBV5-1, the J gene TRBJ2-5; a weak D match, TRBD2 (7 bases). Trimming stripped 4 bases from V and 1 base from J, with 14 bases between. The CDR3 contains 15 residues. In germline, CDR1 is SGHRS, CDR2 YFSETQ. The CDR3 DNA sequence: TGCGCCAGCAGCGTGGCGGGGGCCTTCCAAGAGACCCAGTACTTC. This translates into CASSVAGAFQETQYF.

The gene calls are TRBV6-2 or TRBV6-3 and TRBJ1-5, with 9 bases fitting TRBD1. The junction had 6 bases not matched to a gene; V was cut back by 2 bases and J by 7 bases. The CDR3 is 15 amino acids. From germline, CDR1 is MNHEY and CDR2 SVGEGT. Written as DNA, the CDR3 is TGTGCCAGCAGTTACATCACAGGGGGCCGACAGCCCCAGCATTTT. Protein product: CASSYITGGRQPQHF.

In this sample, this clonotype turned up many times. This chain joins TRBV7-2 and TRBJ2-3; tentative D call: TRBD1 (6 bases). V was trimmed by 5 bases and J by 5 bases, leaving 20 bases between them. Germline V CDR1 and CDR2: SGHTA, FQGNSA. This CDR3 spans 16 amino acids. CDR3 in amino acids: CASSAQPGAQGDTQYF. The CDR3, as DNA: TGTGCCAGCAGCGCCCAGCCCGGGGCACAGGGAGATACGCAGTATTTT.

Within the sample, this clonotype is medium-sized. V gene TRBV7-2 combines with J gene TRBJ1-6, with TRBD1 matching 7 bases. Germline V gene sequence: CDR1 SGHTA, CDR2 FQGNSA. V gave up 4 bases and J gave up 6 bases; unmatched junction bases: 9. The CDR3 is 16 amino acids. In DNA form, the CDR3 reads TGTGCCAGCAGCTCGCGCCCGGGACAGTCTAATTCACCCCTCCACTTT. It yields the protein CASSSRPGQSNSPLHF.

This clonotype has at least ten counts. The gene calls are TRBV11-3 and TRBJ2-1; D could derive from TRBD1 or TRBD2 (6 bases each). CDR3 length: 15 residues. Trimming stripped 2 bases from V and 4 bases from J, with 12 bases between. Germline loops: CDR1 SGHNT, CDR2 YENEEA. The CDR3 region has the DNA TGTGCCAGCAGCTTACTAGGGGGGCCGTACAATGAGCAGTTCTTC. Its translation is CASSLLGGPYNEQFF.

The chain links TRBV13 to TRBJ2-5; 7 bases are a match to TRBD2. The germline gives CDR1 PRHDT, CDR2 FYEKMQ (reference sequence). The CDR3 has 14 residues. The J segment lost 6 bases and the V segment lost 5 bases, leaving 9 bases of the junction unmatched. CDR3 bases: TGTGCCAGCAGCCCCCGGGAGGCCCCAAAGACCCAGTACTTC. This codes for CASSPREAPKTQYF.

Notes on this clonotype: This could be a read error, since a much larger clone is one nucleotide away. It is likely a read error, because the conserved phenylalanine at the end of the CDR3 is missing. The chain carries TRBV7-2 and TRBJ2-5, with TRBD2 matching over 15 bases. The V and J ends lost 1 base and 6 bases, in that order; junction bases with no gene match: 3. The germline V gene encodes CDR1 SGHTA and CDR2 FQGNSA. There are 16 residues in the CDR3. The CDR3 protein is CASSLGTSGGGKTQYY. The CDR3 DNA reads TGTGCCAGCAGCTTAGGGACTAGCGGGGGGGGAAAGACCCAGTACTAC.

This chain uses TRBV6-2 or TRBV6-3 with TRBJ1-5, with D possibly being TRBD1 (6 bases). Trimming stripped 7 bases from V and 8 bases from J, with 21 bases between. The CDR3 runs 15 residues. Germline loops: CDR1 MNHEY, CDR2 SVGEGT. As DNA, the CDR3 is TGTGCCAGCACTGGTGGGGGGCGACAAGACAAGCCCCAGCATTTT. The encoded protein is CASTGGGRQDKPQHF.

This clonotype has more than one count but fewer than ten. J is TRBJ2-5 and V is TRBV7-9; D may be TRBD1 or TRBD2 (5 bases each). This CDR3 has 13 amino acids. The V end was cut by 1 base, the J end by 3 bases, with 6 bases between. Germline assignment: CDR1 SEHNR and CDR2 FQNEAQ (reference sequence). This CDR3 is CASSLVGEETQYF. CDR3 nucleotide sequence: TGTGCCAGCAGCTTAGTGGGGGAAGAGACCCAGTACTTC.

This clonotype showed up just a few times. For the CDR3, the DNA is TGTGCCATCAGTGTTGGTATGACCCAGCAAGAGACCCAGTACTTC. Protein: CAISVGMTQQETQYF. This chain links TRBV10-3 with TRBJ2-5; the D is unclear. In germline, CDR1 is ENHRY, CDR2 SYGVKD. CDR3 length: 15 amino acids. The ends were cut back, 4 bases at V and 2 bases at J, with 14 bases in the middle.

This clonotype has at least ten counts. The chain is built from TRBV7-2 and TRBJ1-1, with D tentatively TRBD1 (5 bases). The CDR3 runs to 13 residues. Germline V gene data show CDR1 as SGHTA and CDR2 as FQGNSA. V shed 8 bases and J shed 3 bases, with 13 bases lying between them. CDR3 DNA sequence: TGTGCCAGCGGGGGGGGTTCTTACACTGAAGCTTTCTTT. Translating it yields CASGGGSYTEAFF. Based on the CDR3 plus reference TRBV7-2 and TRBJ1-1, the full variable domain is GAGVSQSPSNKVTEKGKDVELRCDPISGHTALYWYRQSLGQGLEFLIYFQGNSAPDKSGLPSDRFSAERTGGSVSTLTIQRTQQEDSAVYLCASGGGSYTEAFFGQGTRLTVV.

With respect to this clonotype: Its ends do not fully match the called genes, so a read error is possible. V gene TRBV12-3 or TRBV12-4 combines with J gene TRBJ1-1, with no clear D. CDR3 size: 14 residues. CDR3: CDSSFGLRGTEAFF. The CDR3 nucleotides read TGTGACAGCAGTTTTGGTCTACGGGGCACTGAAGCTTTCTTT.